These 15 T cell receptor beta chains were all obtained from the same sample, sequenced in a study of CD4 T cell repertoires in COVID-19. Sequencing used immunoSEQ multiplex PCR; TCRdb keeps in-frame clones, though not all of them. The table lists about 75,000 clones, about four fifths of them singletons, with around 0.58% in the top ten. Sequences were derived from CD4+ T cells from peripheral blood, sampled after recovery from COVID-19. Receptor source: a human donor who had COVID-19.

The chain is built from TRBV27 and TRBJ1-2; D possibly corresponds to TRBD1 (6 bases). The CDR3 runs to 14 residues. The ends were cut back, 5 bases at V and 6 bases at J, with 16 bases in the middle. Germline CDR1 MNHEY, CDR2 SMNVEV (reference sequence). The CDR3 protein is CASSMTGLNNGYTF. In DNA, the CDR3 is TGTGCCAGCAGTATGACAGGTTTGAATAATGGCTACACCTTC.

The gene calls are TRBV29-1 and TRBJ2-7, with 7 bases lining up with TRBD1. Looked up from germline, CDR1 is SQVTM and CDR2 is ANQGSEA. The CDR3 runs to 13 residues. Trimming cost V 5 bases and J 3 bases; bases outside gene matches: 7. CDR3 coding DNA: TGCAGCGTTCGGTCAGGGGGTTTCTACGAGCAGTACTTC. Protein: CSVRSGGFYEQYF.

The V and J genes are TRBV2 and TRBJ2-3; possibly TRBD1 or TRBD2 for D (7 bases each). The CDR3 length is 15 residues. The V gene lost 8 bases and the J gene lost 2 bases, with 17 bases spanning the gap. Germline V gene data show CDR1 as SNHLY and CDR2 as FYNNEI. The CDR3 loop reads CASGRDRLHTDTQYF. The DNA of the CDR3 is TGTGCCAGCGGGAGGGACAGACTCCACACAGATACGCAGTATTTT.

This chain connects TRBV6-2 or TRBV6-3 to TRBJ2-5; 14 bases are a match to TRBD2. The CDR3 loop spans 17 amino acids. V was pared by 6 bases and J by 5 bases, with 11 bases of the junction left unmatched. CDR1 is MNHEY, CDR2 SVGEGT, per germline. CDR3 DNA: TGTGCCAGCAGCCGGCTGACTAGCGGGAGGGCCGGGGAGACCCAGTACTTC. Residues: CASSRLTSGRAGETQYF.

V gene TRBV27 combines with J gene TRBJ2-5; D is undetermined. Germline CDR1 reads MNHEY; CDR2 reads SMNVEV (reference sequence). The CDR3 totals 13 residues. V lost 0 bases and J lost 3, with 5 bases in between. The CDR3 sequence is CASSLSRKETQYF. CDR3 DNA: TGTGCCAGCAGTTTATCGAGGAAAGAGACCCAGTACTTC.

The genes are TRBV7-3 and TRBJ2-3, with a tentative D call TRBD2 (6 bases). In germline, CDR1 is SGHTA, CDR2 FQGTGA. This CDR3 contains 15 residues. Trimming shortened V by 2 bases and J by 6 bases, and 15 bases separated the two germline ends. In nucleotides, the CDR3 is TGTGCCAGCAGCTTACAATTTGGGGGGAGTGATACGCAGTATTTT. The encoded protein is CASSLQFGGSDTQYF.

V and J are TRBV19 and TRBJ1-1, with 10 nucleotides matching TRBD1. The CDR3 contains 14 residues. V was pared by 3 bases and J by 4 bases, with 2 bases of the junction left unmatched. Germline CDR1 is LNHDA and CDR2 is SQIVND (reference sequence). CDR3 DNA: TGTGCCAGTAGTATGGACAGGGGGGGCACTGAAGCTTTCTTT. It translates to CASSMDRGGTEAFF.

The chain combines TRBV19 with TRBJ1-5; 8 bases agree with TRBD1. The length of the CDR3 is 13 residues. Germline V gene sequence: CDR1 LNHDA, CDR2 SQIVND (reference sequence). With V trimmed by 9 bases and J by 3 bases, 4 bases remained unmatched. The CDR3 sequence is CASAQGVNQPQHF. The CDR3 region has the DNA TGTGCCAGCGCACAGGGGGTCAATCAGCCCCAGCATTTT.

This clone was detected only once. One junction end does not reproduce the germline sequence, and a read error may be involved. The chain has TRBV7-9 and TRBJ1-6; 10 bases are a match to TRBD1. This CDR3 region has 14 residues. Germline V gene sequence: CDR1 SEHNR, CDR2 FQNEAQ (reference sequence). Written as DNA, the CDR3 is TGTGCCAGCAGCTTGGGGACAGGGGACTCACTCCTCCACTTT. Its translation is CASSLGTGDSLLHF.

In this sample, this clone turned up a few times. V and J are TRBV6-5 and TRBJ1-1; a weak D match, TRBD1 (6 bases). The CDR3 extends over 13 amino acids. Germline values: CDR1 MNHEY, CDR2 SVGAGI. Trimming left V 10 bases short and J 3 bases short, with 15 bases between. DNA for the CDR3: TGTGCCACCCGGAGGGGGAAGGACACTGAAGCTTTCTTT. This sequence encodes CATRRGKDTEAFF.

The chain couples TRBV29-1 to TRBJ1-2; D not certain. With 5 bases removed from V and 2 bases from J, the gap between germline ends came to 12 bases. The CDR3 covers 13 residues. Germline V CDR1 and CDR2: SQVTM, ANQGSEA. CDR3 sequence: CSVSLLGNYGYTF. CDR3 nucleotide sequence: TGCAGCGTTTCCCTTTTGGGGAACTATGGCTACACCTTC. Full variable domain (outside the CDR3, taken from reference TRBV29-1 and TRBJ1-2): SAVISQKPSRDICQRGTSLTIQCQVDSQVTMMFWYRQQPGQSLTLIATANQGSEATYESGFVIDKFPISRPNLTFSTLTVSNMSPEDSSIYLCSVSLLGNYGYTFGSGTRLTVV.

V usage is TRBV19 and J usage is TRBJ1-4; D remains unclear. CDR3 size: 17 residues. Germline loops: CDR1 LNHDA, CDR2 SQIVND (reference sequence). V lost 5 bases and J lost 0, with 16 bases in between. The CDR3 region is CASSSPRGGSTNEKLFF. The CDR3, as DNA: TGTGCCAGTAGTTCTCCCCGGGGAGGCTCAACTAATGAAAAACTGTTTTTT.

The chain joins TRBV30 to TRBJ2-1; 14 nucleotides align to TRBD2. V gave up 3 bases and J gave up 7 bases; unmatched junction bases: 5. Germline-derived CDR1 and CDR2 are GTSNPN and SVGIG (reference sequence). The CDR3 consists of 15 residues. CDR3 sequence reads: CAWSKGLAGANEQFF. DNA of the CDR3: TGTGCCTGGAGCAAGGGACTAGCGGGAGCGAATGAGCAGTTCTTC. The whole variable domain, filled in from reference TRBV30 and TRBJ2-1, reads SQTIHQWPATLVQPVGSPLSLECTVEGTSNPNLYWYRQAAGRGLQLLFYSVGIGQISSEVPQNLSASRPQDRQFILSSKKLLLSDSGFYLCAWSKGLAGANEQFFGPGTRLTVL.

V usage is TRBV5-4 and J usage is TRBJ2-5; D unclear. The CDR3 totals 15 residues. CDR1 and CDR2 (germline): SGHNT, YYREEE (reference sequence). V was shortened by 0 bases and J by 1 base, with 10 bases between the two germline ends. The DNA of the CDR3 is TGTGCCAGCAGCTTGGTTTCTCGCTTCCAAGAGACCCAGTACTTC. This encodes CASSLVSRFQETQYF.

V gene TRBV12-3 or TRBV12-4 combines with J gene TRBJ1-5; the D is unclear. The CDR3 has 12 amino acids. Trimming cost V 5 bases and J 7 bases, with 9 bases left between them. The CDR3: CASSPLEQPQHF. The CDR3 DNA reads as TGTGCCAGCAGTCCCCTAGAACAGCCCCAGCATTTT.